These 21 T cell receptor beta chains were sequenced from one sample in a study of control samples from healthy donors and cancer patients. Measured with immunoSEQ multiplex PCR; TCRdb has only the in-frame clones, and not every one. In the table there are under 450,000 clones, 90% of which are singletons. The sequenced sample consisted of PBMCs. Receptors were obtained from a middle-aged man with head and neck cancer.

The CDR3: CASSVGLAGPYEQYF. The CDR3 nucleotides read TGTGCCAGCAGTGTGGGACTAGCGGGACCCTACGAGCAGTACTTC. The chain combines TRBV25-1 with TRBJ2-7; 13 bases fit TRBD2. Trimming took 4 bases from V and 2 from J; bases not matched to a gene: 2. Germline values: CDR1 MGHDK, CDR2 SYGVNS. The CDR3 loop spans 15 amino acids.

CDR3 in DNA: TGCGCCAGCAGTCCTAAGGCAGGCCTTAGCTCTGGAAACACCATATATTTT. Translated, it gives CASSPKAGLSSGNTIYF. This sequence joins TRBV5-1 and TRBJ1-3, with D unresolved. Trimming shortened V by 5 bases and J by 0 bases, and 18 bases separated the two germline ends. Germline V gives CDR1 SGHRS, CDR2 YFSETQ. This CDR3 region has 17 residues.

The chain carries TRBV11-3 and TRBJ2-5; TRBD2 matches at 9 bases. The germline CDR1 and CDR2 sequences are SGHNT and YENEEA. V was clipped by 5 bases and J by 1 base; unmatched bases: 8. This CDR3 contains 16 residues. CDR3 in amino acids: CASSLRGGGVQETQYF. The DNA of the CDR3 is TGTGCCAGCAGCCTCCGCGGCGGGGGGGTCCAAGAGACCCAGTACTTC.

The chain is built from TRBV5-1 and TRBJ2-7; D might be TRBD2 (5 bases). From germline, CDR1 is SGHRS and CDR2 YFSETQ. The CDR3 covers 15 residues. Trimming removed 1 base at V and 2 bases at J, with 13 bases between. CDR3 DNA sequence: TGCGCCAGCAGCTTGCAGGTGTCGGGGACCTACGAGCAGTACTTC. Protein sequence: CASSLQVSGTYEQYF.

The sample holds one count of this clone. V is TRBV28 and J is TRBJ2-1; maybe TRBD2 (5 bases). CDR1 and CDR2 (germline): MDHEN, SYDVKM. V dropped 5 bases and J dropped 5 bases, with 10 bases sitting between them. The CDR3 is 13 residues long. CDR3 region: CASSPSLNNEQFF. The CDR3 region has the DNA TGTGCCAGCAGTCCTAGCCTAAACAATGAGCAGTTCTTC.

This clone was found a few times. The rearrangement uses TRBV6-6 and TRBJ1-6; 9 positions match TRBD1. Trimming cost V 6 bases and J 7 bases; bases outside gene matches: 10. The length of the CDR3 is 16 residues. Germline lookup yields CDR1 MNHNY and CDR2 SVGAGI (reference sequence). The CDR3 nucleotides are TGTGCCAGCAGCTCGGACAGGGGAGGGAAAAATTCACCCCTCCACTTT. The encoded protein is CASSSDRGGKNSPLHF.

The V call is TRBV7-2, the J call TRBJ1-2; 10 nucleotides match TRBD1. Germline V gene data show CDR1 as SGHTA and CDR2 as FQGNSA. V trimming: 4 bases; J trimming: 5 bases; junction bases outside the gene matches: 13. The CDR3 is made up of 17 amino acids. The CDR3 coding sequence is TGTGCCAGCAGCTCAAGCACCGGGACAGGGGTACCGTATGGCTACACCTTC. As protein: CASSSSTGTGVPYGYTF.

The V gene is TRBV5-1, the J gene TRBJ2-1; 8 positions agree with TRBD2. The germline CDR1 and CDR2 sequences are SGHRS and YFSETQ. V dropped 1 base and J dropped 4; count of bases not matched to a gene: 13. This CDR3 is built from 18 residues. This CDR3 reads CASSLTSGGPLTYNEQFF. The DNA of the CDR3 is TGCGCCAGCAGCTTGACTAGCGGAGGACCCTTGACTTACAATGAGCAGTTCTTC. Drawing the rest from reference TRBV5-1 and TRBJ2-1, the complete variable domain is KAGVTQTPRYLIKTRGQQVTLSCSPISGHRSVSWYQQTPGQGLQFLFEYFSETQRNKGNFPGRFSGRQFSNSRSEMNVSTLELGDSALYLCASSLTSGGPLTYNEQFFGPGTRLTVL.

The chain employs TRBV27 and TRBJ2-3; tentatively, D is TRBD2 (7 bases). Germline lookup yields CDR1 MNHEY and CDR2 SMNVEV (reference sequence). V gave up 2 bases and J gave up 2 bases, with 14 bases separating them. The CDR3 consists of 16 residues. Here the CDR3 DNA reads TGTGCCAGCAGTTTAGAGGGGGGGGTGAACACAGATACGCAGTATTTT. It codes for CASSLEGGVNTDTQYF.

The chain uses TRBV28 and TRBJ2-7; 10 bases fit TRBD1. The CDR3 has 16 amino acids. CDR1 and CDR2 from the germline V gene are MDHEN and SYDVKM. V lost 1 base to trimming and J lost 3 bases; unmatched junction nucleotides: 6. CDR3 DNA: TGTGCCAGCAGTTTATTACCGACAGGGGGCAACTACGAGCAGTACTTC. This encodes CASSLLPTGGNYEQYF.

This clone was picked up one time. The CDR3, as DNA: TGTGCCAGCAGTGAGTTCAGCAATCAGCCCCAGCATTTT. This codes for CASSEFSNQPQHF. This chain links TRBV6-4 with TRBJ1-5; D unclear. Deletions cut 3 bases from V and 1 base from J, with 4 bases between. Germline V gene sequence: CDR1 MRHNA, CDR2 SNTAGT. CDR3 size: 13 residues.

This chain links TRBV5-1 with TRBJ2-7; tentative D call: TRBD1 (6 bases). Germline V CDR1 and CDR2: SGHRS, YFSETQ. V was clipped by 4 bases and J by 4 bases, with 15 bases between them. There are 14 residues in the CDR3. This CDR3 is CASSPTVTGYEQYF. CDR3 coding DNA: TGCGCCAGCAGCCCGACCGTAACAGGGTACGAGCAGTACTTC.

V and J are TRBV9 and TRBJ2-5, with D unresolved. V dropped 4 bases and J dropped 5 bases, with 9 bases sitting between them. The CDR3 runs to 12 residues. CDR1 is SGDLS and CDR2 is YYNGEE in the germline V gene. CDR3 amino acids: CASSPHEETQYF. The CDR3 coding sequence is TGTGCCAGCAGCCCGCATGAGGAGACCCAGTACTTC.

The rearrangement uses TRBV6-4 and TRBJ1-1; no firm D call. The CDR3 is made up of 12 amino acids. With 6 bases removed from V and 4 bases from J, the gap between germline ends came to 9 bases. Germline loops: CDR1 MRHNA, CDR2 SNTAGT. CDR3 nucleotide sequence: TGTGCCAGCAGGGGAGTGGGCACTGAAGCTTTCTTT. This encodes CASRGVGTEAFF.

This chain links TRBV7-3 with TRBJ1-5; D unresolved. The length of the CDR3 is 17 residues. V gave up 3 bases and J gave up 0 bases, with 15 bases separating them. Germline V lookup: CDR1 SGHTA, CDR2 FQGTGA. This CDR3 is CASSLFFVGYSNQPQHF. DNA of the CDR3: TGTGCCAGCAGCTTGTTCTTCGTAGGTTATAGCAATCAGCCCCAGCATTTT.

The chain links TRBV27 to TRBJ2-5; perhaps TRBD1 as D (5 bases). The germline V gene encodes CDR1 MNHEY and CDR2 SMNVEV (reference sequence). V was shortened by 4 bases and J by 2 bases, with 14 bases between the two germline ends. This CDR3 region has 15 residues. This CDR3 reads CASSWRMDTQETQYF. Here the CDR3 DNA reads TGTGCCAGCAGTTGGAGAATGGACACACAAGAGACCCAGTACTTC.

This clone was counted a few times. This CDR3 is CASRTGTGSYNEQFF. For the CDR3, the DNA is TGTGCCAGCAGAACCGGGACAGGGTCCTACAATGAGCAGTTCTTC. The chain couples TRBV11-2 to TRBJ2-1; the match to TRBD1 covers 9 bases. The V gene's germline CDR1 is SGHAT and CDR2 FQNNGV. The V gene end was trimmed by 6 bases and the J gene end by 1 base; junction bases not matched to a gene: 4. The CDR3 consists of 15 residues.

This clone was seen only a few times. The chain links TRBV9 to TRBJ1-5; D is unclear. V lost 4 bases, J lost 6 bases, and 20 bases lay in between. Germline CDR1 is SGDLS and CDR2 is YYNGEE. This CDR3 has 16 residues. In nucleotides, the CDR3 is TGTGCCAGCAGCTCTCATTGTTGGGGAGAAAGTCAGCCCCAGCATTTT. Translating gives CASSSHCWGESQPQHF.

V and J are TRBV12-3 or TRBV12-4 and TRBJ1-1; no firm D call. V lost 3 bases, J lost 1 base, and 6 bases lay in between. This CDR3 contains 13 residues. CDR3 loop: CASSFMTNTEAFF. The DNA for the CDR3 is TGTGCCAGCAGTTTTATGACGAACACTGAAGCTTTCTTT.

This sequence joins TRBV9 and TRBJ1-4; 8 nucleotides agree with TRBD1. The CDR3 has 16 amino acids. Looked up from germline, CDR1 is SGDLS and CDR2 is YYNGEE. With V trimmed by 1 base and J by 5 bases, 7 bases remained unmatched. The CDR3 nucleotides read TGTGCCAGCAGCGTATCCCAGGGGGCATCCAATGAAAAACTGTTTTTT. Amino acids: CASSVSQGASNEKLFF.

This clone was seen a single time. V and J are TRBV25-1 and TRBJ1-4; D is unclear. Trimming shortened V by 3 bases and J by 3 bases, and 11 bases separated the two germline ends. This CDR3 has 15 residues. The V gene's germline CDR1 is MGHDK and CDR2 SYGVNS. The CDR3 region is CASSDELGPNEKLFF. CDR3 coding DNA: TGTGCCAGCAGTGATGAGTTAGGGCCTAATGAAAAACTGTTTTTT. Supplemented by reference TRBV25-1 and TRBJ1-4, the full variable domain reads EADIYQTPRYLVIGTGKKITLECSQTMGHDKMYWYQQDPGMELHLIHYSYGVNSTEKGDLSSESTVSRIRTEHFPLTLESARPSHTSQYLCASSDELGPNEKLFFGSGTQLSVL.